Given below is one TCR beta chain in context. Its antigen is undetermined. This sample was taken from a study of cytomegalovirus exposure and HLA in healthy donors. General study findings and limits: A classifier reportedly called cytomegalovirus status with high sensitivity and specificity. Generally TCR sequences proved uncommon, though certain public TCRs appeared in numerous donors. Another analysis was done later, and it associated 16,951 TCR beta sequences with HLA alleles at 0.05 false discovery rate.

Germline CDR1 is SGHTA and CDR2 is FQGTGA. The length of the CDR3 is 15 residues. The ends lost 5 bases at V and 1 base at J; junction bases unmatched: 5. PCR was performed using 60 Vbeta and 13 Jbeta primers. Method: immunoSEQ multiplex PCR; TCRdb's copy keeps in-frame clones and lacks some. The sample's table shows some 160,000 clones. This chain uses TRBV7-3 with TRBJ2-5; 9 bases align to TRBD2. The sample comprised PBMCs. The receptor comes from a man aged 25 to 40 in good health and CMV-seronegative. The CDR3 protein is CASSPSGNVQETQYF. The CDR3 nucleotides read TGTGCCAGCAGCCCTAGCGGGAACGTCCAAGAGACCCAGTACTTC.